This T cell receptor (beta chain) was identified during a study of blood T cell repertoires in COVID-19. Trimming cost V 2 bases and J 4 bases; bases outside gene matches: 5. The CDR3 covers 16 residues. Germline lookup yields CDR1 LNHDA and CDR2 SQIVND (reference sequence). Data came from immunoSEQ multiplex PCR; TCRdb stores just in-frame clones and leaves some out. The repertoire has some 340,000 clones, over 90% of them found once; the top ten carry approximately 4.1%. Sequenced input: PBMCs or T cells enriched from blood (not recorded which). V is TRBV19 and J is TRBJ2-1; 10 bases match TRBD2. The receptor was derived from a woman aged 30 to 39 who had been exposed to COVID-19. The CDR3 here is CASSIIGLAEYNEQFF. The CDR3 DNA sequence: TGTGCCAGTAGTATAATCGGACTAGCGGAATACAATGAGCAGTTCTTC.